This T cell receptor beta chain was captured in a study of T-cell reconstitution after alpha-beta-depleted transplantation in children. A TCRbeta library incorporating unique molecular identifiers was prepared. TCRdb reanalysed the PCR reads using MiXCR and keeps one entry per CDR3 protein. Of roughly 150,000 distinct CDR3 sequences listed, approximately 10% are singletons. This CDR3 spans 14 amino acids. V was trimmed by 6 bases and J by 2 bases, leaving 12 bases between them. Germline CDR1 reads SNHLY; CDR2 reads FYNNEI. Regarding the study as a whole: By one year post-transplant, T-cell counts and diversity largely arose from T cells that were newly produced. After transplant, high TCRbeta diversity at day 60 in some patients arose from surviving recipient T cells and thymic progenitors. Several hundred rapidly expanded clones from non-depleted graft cells reportedly supplied alpha-beta T cells about two months post-transplant.

This clonotype showed up many times. Its antigen remains unidentified. The receptor comes from a boy aged 2 to 10 with acute myeloid leukemia, due to receive a stem cell transplant. J is TRBJ2-3 and V is TRBV2; no clear D gene. The sample here was PBMCs, taken before TCRalphabeta/CD19-depleted stem cell transplant. CDR3: CASSDSEATDTQYF. The CDR3 nucleotides read TGTGCCAGCAGCGATAGTGAAGCCACAGATACGCAGTATTTT.